Shown below are 14 T cell receptor beta chains from a single sample sequenced in a study of blood T cell repertoires in COVID-19 (dated by TCRdb to 2018 to 2021). The method behind the library was the immunoSEQ multiplex PCR assay. TCRdb carries this immuneACCESS record with in-frame sequences only. Its versions omit some clonotypes, under half of them owing to an unresolved V gene in the studies checked, with the rest unexplained. The sample contains fewer than 450,000 clones, 90% of them found a single time. The leading ten clones occupy 0.6% of the sample. The sequenced sample was PBMCs or T cells enriched from blood (not recorded which). All receptors derive from a young man who had recovered from COVID-19.

The chain recombines TRBV2 with TRBJ2-4; tentatively, D is TRBD2 (5 bases). The germline V gene encodes CDR1 SNHLY and CDR2 FYNNEI. This CDR3 has 16 amino acids. With 2 bases removed from V and 0 bases from J, the gap between germline ends came to 11 bases. The CDR3 spells CASSESGGSAKNIQYF. The CDR3 coding sequence is TGTGCCAGCAGTGAATCCGGCGGGTCAGCCAAAAACATTCAGTACTTC.

This clone has a single count. The J gene is TRBJ2-5, the V gene TRBV2; 8 nucleotides match TRBD1. The germline gives CDR1 SNHLY, CDR2 FYNNEI. J was trimmed by 7 bases and V by 5 bases; bases with no gene match: 9. The CDR3 runs 14 residues. The CDR3 sequence: CASSFDRGGGTQYF. CDR3 DNA sequence: TGTGCCAGCAGTTTCGACAGGGGAGGTGGGACCCAGTACTTC.

The chain has TRBV24-1 and TRBJ2-2; D possibly corresponds to TRBD1 (7 bases). The CDR3 loop spans 19 amino acids. Germline V gene data show CDR1 as KGHDR and CDR2 as SFDVKD. Trimming removed 9 bases from V and 0 bases from J, with 25 bases in between. The CDR3 region is CATQGVRQGLTPNTGELFF. DNA of the CDR3: TGTGCCACCCAGGGGGTTCGACAGGGACTTACACCGAACACCGGGGAGCTGTTTTTT.

The chain employs TRBV9 and TRBJ1-5; 8 bases are a match to TRBD1. V shed 4 bases and J 7 bases; nucleotides not matched to a gene: 7. This CDR3 region has 14 residues. CDR1 is SGDLS and CDR2 is YYNGEE in the germline V gene. This CDR3 is CASSQGQGGQPQHF. As DNA, the CDR3 is TGTGCCAGCAGCCAAGGACAGGGAGGGCAGCCCCAGCATTTT.

Written as DNA, the CDR3 is TGTGCCAGCAGTTCCCTCCTGGGCGGGTCCCCCTACGAGCAGTACTTC. Protein product: CASSSLLGGSPYEQYF. The rearrangement links TRBV27 to TRBJ2-7, with D possibly matching TRBD2 (5 bases). This CDR3 has 16 amino acids. Germline V gene data show CDR1 as MNHEY and CDR2 as SMNVEV (reference sequence). Trimming removed 4 bases from V and 2 bases from J, with 18 bases in between.

This chain joins TRBV13 and TRBJ1-2; tentatively, D is TRBD1 (6 bases). The germline V gene encodes CDR1 PRHDT and CDR2 FYEKMQ (reference sequence). Trimming removed 5 bases at V and 2 bases at J, with 15 bases between. The CDR3 sequence is 15 residues long. CDR3 nucleotides: TGTGCCAGCAGCGCACCAACACAGGGAAACTATGGCTACACCTTC. Amino acid sequence: CASSAPTQGNYGYTF.

V and J are TRBV27 and TRBJ2-7, with 10 bases fitting TRBD2. CDR1 and CDR2 (germline): MNHEY, SMNVEV (reference sequence). V dropped 2 bases and J dropped 7; count of bases not matched to a gene: 8. This CDR3 is built from 15 residues. The CDR3 DNA reads TGTGCCAGCAGTTTAAGGGCTAGCGGGAGTGGGGAGCAGTACTTC. Its translation: CASSLRASGSGEQYF.

The rearrangement links TRBV25-1 to TRBJ2-1; 7 bases align to TRBD2. From germline, CDR1 is MGHDK and CDR2 SYGVNS. V trimming: 2 bases; J trimming: 4 bases; junction bases outside the gene matches: 8. The CDR3 totals 16 residues. CDR3: CASSERRPSGYNEQFF. DNA of the CDR3: TGTGCCAGCAGTGAAAGGAGGCCTAGCGGTTACAATGAGCAGTTCTTC.

With respect to this clone: This same CDR3 is encoded by further DNA sequences in the sample. The V gene is TRBV7-9, the J gene TRBJ2-3; 9 bases align to TRBD1. The V gene end was trimmed by 1 base and the J gene end by 2 bases; junction bases not matched to a gene: 1. Germline lookup yields CDR1 SEHNR and CDR2 FQNEAQ (reference sequence). This CDR3 is 15 amino acids long. CDR3 DNA sequence: TGTGCCAGCAGCTTAGGGGACAGGGTCACAGATACGCAGTATTTT. Translated: CASSLGDRVTDTQYF.

The genes are TRBV12-3 or TRBV12-4 and TRBJ1-1, with D possibly matching TRBD1 (5 bases). V was trimmed by 3 bases and J by 1 base, leaving 6 bases between them. This CDR3 contains 13 residues. Here the CDR3 reads CASSFRENTEAFF. The DNA for the CDR3 is TGTGCCAGCAGTTTCAGGGAGAACACTGAAGCTTTCTTT.

The table lists this clone with a count of one. The rearrangement joins TRBV5-4 to TRBJ2-3; TRBD2 aligns across 14 bases. The CDR3 spans 17 residues. Per germline, CDR1 SGHNT and CDR2 YYREEE (reference sequence). V was clipped by 3 bases and J by 2 bases; unmatched bases: 5. This CDR3 is CASSSGTSGGVTDTQYF. As DNA, the CDR3 is TGTGCCAGCAGCTCAGGGACTAGCGGGGGAGTCACAGATACGCAGTATTTT.

The CDR3: CASRSKWPGELFF. The CDR3 DNA follows: TGTGCCAGCAGATCGAAGTGGCCCGGGGAGCTGTTTTTT. V usage is TRBV7-8 and J usage is TRBJ2-2, with unresolved D. Trimming pared 6 bases from V and 6 bases from J, leaving 11 bases between. The CDR3 extends over 13 amino acids. The germline V gene has CDR1 SGHVS and CDR2 FQNEAQ. Variable domain in full (rest from reference TRBV7-8 and TRBJ2-2): GAGVSQSPRYKVAKRGQDVALRCDPISGHVSLFWYQQALGQGPEFLTYFQNEAQLDKSGLPSDRFFAERPEGSVSTLKIQRTQQEDSAVYLCASRSKWPGELFFGEGSRLTVL.

This chain links TRBV6-5 with TRBJ2-7; 8 nucleotides align to TRBD2. V lost 7 bases and J lost 0; bases outside the gene matches: 8. Per germline, CDR1 MNHEY and CDR2 SVGAGI. This CDR3 is 15 amino acids long. The CDR3 spells CASNRTSGVSYEQYF. CDR3 DNA: TGTGCCAGCAACCGAACTAGCGGAGTCTCCTACGAGCAGTACTTC.

The genes are TRBV5-4 and TRBJ2-1, with D perhaps TRBD1 (6 bases). This CDR3 contains 13 residues. Trimming took 6 bases from V and 9 from J, leaving 16 bases between them. CDR1 is SGHNT and CDR2 is YYREEE in the germline V gene (reference sequence). The CDR3 DNA reads as TGTGCCAGCACCCAGGTCAGGGGCGGTGAGCAGTTCTTC. Encoded protein: CASTQVRGGEQFF.